This T cell receptor beta chain was sequenced for a study of CD8 T cells in Susac syndrome. RNA amounts of roughly 0.5 to 1 ug underwent reverse transcription with random hexamers. An immunoSEQ multiplex PCR generated amplified TCR beta CDR3 products spanning 54 Vbeta and 13 Jbeta. TCRdb re-called the immunoSEQ multiplex PCR reads through MiXCR, storing one row per CDR3 protein. The repertoire has approximately 110,000 distinct CDR3 sequences, over 85% of them found once; the top ten carry approximately 0.3%. Per germline, CDR1 MDHEN and CDR2 SYDVKM. The CDR3 is made up of 15 amino acids. V lost 10 bases and J 0 bases, leaving 16 bases between the germline ends. The authors sequenced TCR beta from blood CD8+ and CD4+ T cells. TEMRA cells underwent FACS enrichment and CD8+ and CD4+ T cells underwent negative isolation.

Sequenced input: CD8+ T cells from PBMCs. The clonotype was recovered from a human donor with multiple sclerosis. The chain couples TRBV28 to TRBJ1-5; TRBD1 is a possible D gene (5 bases). Here the CDR3 reads CATTPGPYSNQPQHF. CDR3 bases: TGTGCCACCACTCCGGGACCCTATAGCAATCAGCCCCAGCATTTT.